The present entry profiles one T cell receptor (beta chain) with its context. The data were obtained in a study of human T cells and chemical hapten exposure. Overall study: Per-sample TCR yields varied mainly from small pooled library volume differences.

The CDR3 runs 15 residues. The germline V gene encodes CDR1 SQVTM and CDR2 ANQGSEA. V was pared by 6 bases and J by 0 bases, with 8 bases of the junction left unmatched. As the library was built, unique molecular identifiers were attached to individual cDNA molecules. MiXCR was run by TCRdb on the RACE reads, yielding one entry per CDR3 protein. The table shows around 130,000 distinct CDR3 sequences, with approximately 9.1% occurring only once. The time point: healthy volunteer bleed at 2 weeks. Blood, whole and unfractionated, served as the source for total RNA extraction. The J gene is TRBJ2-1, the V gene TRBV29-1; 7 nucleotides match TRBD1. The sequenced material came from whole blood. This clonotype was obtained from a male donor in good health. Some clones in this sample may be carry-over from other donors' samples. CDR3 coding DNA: TGCAGCGTCAGGGACAGACGGGACTCCTACAATGAGCAGTTCTTC. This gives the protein CSVRDRRDSYNEQFF.